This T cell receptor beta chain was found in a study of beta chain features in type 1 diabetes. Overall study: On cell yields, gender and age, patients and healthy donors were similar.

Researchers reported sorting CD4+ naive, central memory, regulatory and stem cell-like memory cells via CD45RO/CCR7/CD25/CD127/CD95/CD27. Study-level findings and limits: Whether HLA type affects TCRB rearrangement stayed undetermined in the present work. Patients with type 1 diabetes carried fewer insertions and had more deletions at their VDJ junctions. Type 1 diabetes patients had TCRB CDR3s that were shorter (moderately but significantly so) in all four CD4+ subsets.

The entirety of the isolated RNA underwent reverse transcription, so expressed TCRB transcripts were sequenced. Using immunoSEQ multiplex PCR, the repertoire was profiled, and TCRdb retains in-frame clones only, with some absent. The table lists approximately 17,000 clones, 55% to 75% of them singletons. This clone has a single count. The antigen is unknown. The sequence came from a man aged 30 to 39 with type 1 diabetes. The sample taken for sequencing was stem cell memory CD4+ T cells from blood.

As DNA, the CDR3 is TGTGCCAGCAGTATCTCCGGGAGCACCTACGAGCAGTACTTC. The encoded protein is CASSISGSTYEQYF. This chain connects TRBV7-2 to TRBJ2-7; tentative D call: TRBD2 (6 bases). Deletions cut 6 bases from V and 2 bases from J, with 14 bases between. CDR1 and CDR2 from the germline V gene are SGHTA and FQGNSA. The length of the CDR3 is 14 residues.